The 25 T cell receptor beta chains below all came from one sample that was sequenced in a study of blood T cell repertoires in COVID-19. The assay was immunoSEQ multiplex PCR, and TCRdb's table has in-frame clones only and misses some. The table includes 200,000 or so clones, around 81% detected once. What was sequenced was PBMCs or T cells enriched from blood (not recorded which). These receptors originate from a man aged 35-49 years who had recovered from COVID-19.

The chain uses TRBV5-4 and TRBJ1-1; D is undetermined. Germline CDR1 and CDR2: SGHNT and YYREEE (reference sequence). The CDR3 has 12 residues. Deletions cut 4 bases from V and 7 bases from J, with 11 bases between. The CDR3 bases are TGTGCCAGCAGCCATAGCGGAGTTGAAGCTTTCTTT. Residues: CASSHSGVEAFF.

The J gene is TRBJ1-5, the V gene TRBV7-9, with 8 bases aligning to TRBD1. With 1 base clipped from V and 1 base from J, the junction kept 12 bases outside the gene matches. CDR1 and CDR2 (germline): SEHNR, FQNEAQ (reference sequence). The CDR3 is 19 amino acids. The CDR3: CASSLGQGTDSGSNQPQHF. CDR3 in DNA: TGTGCCAGCAGCTTAGGACAGGGGACCGATTCGGGGAGCAATCAGCCCCAGCATTTT. The full variable domain, completed using reference TRBV7-9 and TRBJ1-5, is DTGVSQNPRHKITKRGQNVTFRCDPISEHNRLYWYRQTLGQGPEFLTYFQNEAQLEKSRLLSDRFSAERPKGSFSTLEIQRTEQGDSAMYLCASSLGQGTDSGSNQPQHFGDGTRLSIL.

The rearrangement joins TRBV28 to TRBJ1-2; D is uncertain. The CDR3 contains 12 residues. Trimming took 4 bases from V and 7 from J, leaving 10 bases between them. Germline V lookup: CDR1 MDHEN, CDR2 SYDVKM. CDR3 loop: CASSSPAGGYTF. The DNA for the CDR3 is TGTGCCAGCAGTTCACCAGCAGGTGGCTACACCTTC.

The chain carries TRBV12-3 or TRBV12-4 and TRBJ2-3; no firm D call. Trimming shortened V by 6 bases and J by 2 bases, and 9 bases separated the two germline ends. This CDR3 comprises 13 residues. The CDR3 DNA sequence: TGTGCCAGCAGGGCCCAGTTCACAGATACGCAGTATTTT. Amino acid sequence: CASRAQFTDTQYF.

The chain combines TRBV28 with TRBJ1-2; 7 nucleotides agree with TRBD1. Germline V gene lookup returns CDR1 MDHEN and CDR2 SYDVKM. The ends lost 6 bases at V and 1 base at J; junction bases unmatched: 5. CDR3 size: 14 residues. The chain's CDR3 is CASSPGQVNYGYTF. The CDR3, as DNA: TGTGCCAGCAGCCCAGGACAGGTTAACTATGGCTACACCTTC.

This clone has a handful of counts. This sequence joins TRBV24-1 and TRBJ1-1, with a possible D match to TRBD1 (6 bases). There are 15 residues in the CDR3. Germline loops: CDR1 KGHDR, CDR2 SFDVKD. V lost 7 bases and J lost 1, with 15 bases in between. The CDR3 region has the DNA TGTGCCACCAGCTATGACAGGATCGGGAACACTGAAGCTTTCTTT. This translates into CATSYDRIGNTEAFF.

This rearrangement joins TRBV2 to TRBJ2-1; possible D gene TRBD1, 5 bases. The V end lost 6 bases, the J end lost 14 bases, and 20 bases lay between the germline ends. CDR3 size: 13 residues. Germline V gene sequence: CDR1 SNHLY, CDR2 FYNNEI. The chain's CDR3 is CASRLSPDSFEFF. In DNA, the CDR3 is TGTGCCAGCAGGTTGTCCCCCGACAGTTTCGAGTTCTTC.

The J gene is TRBJ1-1, the V gene TRBV19, with a tentative D call TRBD1 (5 bases). The CDR3 has 13 amino acids. Germline assignment: CDR1 LNHDA and CDR2 SQIVND (reference sequence). V lost 4 bases, J lost 1 base, and 7 bases lay in between. The CDR3 DNA follows: TGTGCCAGTAGTACAAGGGGGAACACTGAAGCTTTCTTT. Translated, it gives CASSTRGNTEAFF.

The V and J genes are TRBV2 and TRBJ2-1; TRBD1 matches at 9 bases. The CDR3 loop spans 16 amino acids. Germline V CDR1 and CDR2: SNHLY, FYNNEI. J gave up 6 bases and V 6 bases, and 12 bases lay outside the gene matches. This chain's CDR3 is CASSLLTGTGLNEQFF. The CDR3 nucleotides are TGTGCCAGCAGCTTGCTAACCGGGACAGGGCTCAATGAGCAGTTCTTC.

The J gene is TRBJ1-5, the V gene TRBV30; D might be TRBD1 (6 bases). The germline V gene has CDR1 GTSNPN and CDR2 SVGIG (reference sequence). This CDR3 spans 13 amino acids. V lost 3 bases and J lost 7, with 13 bases in between. CDR3 sequence reads: CAWSPMDRQPQHF. As DNA, the CDR3 is TGTGCCTGGAGCCCCATGGACAGACAGCCCCAGCATTTT. Filled out from reference TRBV30 and TRBJ1-5, the complete variable domain reads SQTIHQWPATLVQPVGSPLSLECTVEGTSNPNLYWYRQAAGRGLQLLFYSVGIGQISSEVPQNLSASRPQDRQFILSSKKLLLSDSGFYLCAWSPMDRQPQHFGDGTRLSIL.

The rearrangement uses TRBV5-4 and TRBJ1-1, with a weak D call TRBD1 (5 bases). There are 16 residues in the CDR3. CDR1 SGHNT and CDR2 YYREEE come from the germline V gene (reference sequence). Trimming cost V 3 bases and J 4 bases, with 19 bases left between them. In DNA, the CDR3 is TGTGCCAGCAGCTCGCATGGGGCGGGGTTGGTCACTGAAGCTTTCTTT. It yields the protein CASSSHGAGLVTEAFF.

This clone appeared a few times. CDR3 DNA sequence: TGTGCCAGCAGTGAGTATAGGGGACAACCAAATCAGCCCCAGCATTTT. Protein sequence: CASSEYRGQPNQPQHF. The chain couples TRBV6-1 to TRBJ1-5; possible D gene TRBD1, 6 bases. Germline values: CDR1 MNHNS, CDR2 SASEGT. V gave up 3 bases and J gave up 4 bases, with 16 bases separating them. There are 16 residues in the CDR3.

The chain combines TRBV6-5 with TRBJ1-2; D is perhaps TRBD1 (5 bases). The CDR3 totals 10 residues. Germline loops: CDR1 MNHEY, CDR2 SVGAGI. V lost 7 bases, J lost 5 bases, and 5 bases lay in between. This CDR3 is CASKGYGYTF. DNA for the CDR3: TGTGCCAGCAAGGGGTATGGCTACACCTTC.

This clone was seen just once. This sequence joins TRBV6-5 and TRBJ1-2; maybe TRBD1 (5 bases). Germline V gives CDR1 MNHEY, CDR2 SVGAGI. Trimming removed 3 bases from V and 4 bases from J, with 12 bases in between. The length of the CDR3 is 14 residues. The CDR3 loop reads CASSYDRKIYGYTF. Written as DNA, the CDR3 is TGTGCCAGCAGTTATGACAGAAAAATCTATGGCTACACCTTC.

The chain uses TRBV19 and TRBJ1-1; 8 nucleotides match TRBD1. V lost 4 bases and J lost 3; bases outside the gene matches: 7. The germline V gene encodes CDR1 LNHDA and CDR2 SQIVND (reference sequence). This CDR3 region has 15 residues. The CDR3 protein is CASSTGQGIYTEAFF. CDR3 sequence (DNA): TGTGCCAGTAGTACCGGACAGGGAATCTACACTGAAGCTTTCTTT.

The chain is built from TRBV6-5 and TRBJ1-2; D is unclear. V lost 2 bases, J lost 2 bases, and 6 bases lay in between. The germline V gene encodes CDR1 MNHEY and CDR2 SVGAGI. The CDR3 spans 13 residues. The CDR3 spells CASSYPENYGYTF. CDR3 sequence (DNA): TGTGCCAGCAGTTACCCGGAGAACTATGGCTACACCTTC.

This clone appeared a few times. The chain has TRBV15 and TRBJ1-4; tentative D call: TRBD1 (6 bases). The CDR3 is 13 residues long. V was cut by 3 bases and J by 13 bases, with 15 bases left in between. CDR1 is LNHNV, CDR2 YYDKDF, per germline (reference sequence). CDR3 residues: CATSRGGTTVLFF. The CDR3 DNA follows: TGTGCCACCAGCAGGGGAGGGACAACGGTACTGTTTTTT.

This CDR3 is CASSLTARLAGVLKPEQFF. The DNA of the CDR3 is TGTGCCAGCAGCTTAACCGCGAGACTAGCGGGGGTTCTAAAGCCGGAGCAGTTCTTC. The chain employs TRBV7-8 and TRBJ2-1; 12 bases match TRBD2. The CDR3 spans 19 residues. The germline gives CDR1 SGHVS, CDR2 FQNEAQ. V gave up 2 bases and J gave up 10 bases; unmatched junction bases: 18. Filled out from reference TRBV7-8 and TRBJ2-1, the complete variable domain reads GAGVSQSPRYKVAKRGQDVALRCDPISGHVSLFWYQQALGQGPEFLTYFQNEAQLDKSGLPSDRFFAERPEGSVSTLKIQRTQQEDSAVYLCASSLTARLAGVLKPEQFFGPGTRLTVL.

The genes are TRBV6-6 and TRBJ2-6; 8 positions match TRBD2. This CDR3 is 16 amino acids long. Germline CDR1 MNHNY, CDR2 SVGAGI (reference sequence). V trimming: 7 bases; J trimming: 1 base; junction bases outside the gene matches: 6. The CDR3 loop reads CASNPGGASGANVLTF. CDR3 in DNA: TGTGCCAGCAATCCCGGGGGGGCTTCTGGGGCCAACGTCCTGACTTTC.

J is TRBJ2-3 and V is TRBV10-3; TRBD2 might be the D (7 bases). CDR3 length equals 16 residues. The V end lost 9 bases, the J end lost 4 bases, and 23 bases lay between the germline ends. Germline V gene data show CDR1 as ENHRY and CDR2 as SYGVKD. DNA for the CDR3: TGTGCCATTCACGGGGGGCCTAGCGGACCTTCAGATACGCAGTATTTT. Protein product: CAIHGGPSGPSDTQYF.

J is TRBJ1-1 and V is TRBV7-7; 7 bases map to TRBD1. Losses at the gene ends were 1 base for V and 2 bases for J; bases not matched to a gene: 10. CDR1 and CDR2 from the germline V gene are SSHAT and FNYEAQ (reference sequence). CDR3 length: 17 amino acids. The CDR3 region has the DNA TGTGCCAGCAGCTTAGAGCTCGACGGACAGGTTAACACTGAAGCTTTCTTT. Translated: CASSLELDGQVNTEAFF.

Concerning this clone: The sample holds other DNA sequences that translate to the same CDR3. The chain joins TRBV19 to TRBJ2-7; 8 bases align to TRBD1. The CDR3 is 13 amino acids. Germline V gives CDR1 LNHDA, CDR2 SQIVND (reference sequence). J gave up 3 bases and V 4 bases, and 2 bases lay outside the gene matches. This chain's CDR3 is CASSTGQGYEQYF. CDR3 nucleotides: TGTGCCAGTAGTACAGGACAGGGCTACGAGCAGTACTTC.

The V gene is TRBV11-1, the J gene TRBJ1-1; 7 positions match TRBD1. Germline CDR1 reads SGHAT; CDR2 reads FQDESV (reference sequence). The CDR3 is 15 amino acids. Trimming took 4 bases from V and 1 from J; bases not matched to a gene: 6. This chain's CDR3 is CASSSDRYTNTEAFF. The CDR3 region has the DNA TGTGCCAGCAGCTCGGACAGGTATACGAACACTGAAGCTTTCTTT. Using reference TRBV11-1 and TRBJ1-1 for the parts outside the CDR3, the full variable domain is EAEVAQSPRYKITEKSQAVAFWCDPISGHATLYWYRQILGQGPELLVQFQDESVVDDSQLPKDRFSAERLKGVDSTLKIQPAELGDSAMYLCASSSDRYTNTEAFFGQGTRLTVV.

CDR3 loop: CASSPGTAEGYTF. CDR3 DNA sequence: TGTGCCAGCAGCCCCGGGACAGCCGAGGGCTACACCTTC. The V call is TRBV11-2, the J call TRBJ1-2; 7 bases are shared with TRBD1. The CDR3 has 13 residues. Germline assignment: CDR1 SGHAT and CDR2 FQNNGV. The V segment lost 5 bases and the J segment 8 bases; nucleotides outside the gene matches: 8.

The V call is TRBV2, the J call TRBJ2-1, with 11 bases that match TRBD2. The CDR3 loop spans 17 amino acids. V lost 2 bases to trimming and J lost 7 bases; unmatched junction nucleotides: 10. CDR1 and CDR2 from the germline V gene are SNHLY and FYNNEI. The CDR3 nucleotides read TGTGCCAGCAGTGAATTTCGGACTAGCGGGTATATGAATGAGCAGTTCTTC. This translates into CASSEFRTSGYMNEQFF.